These 16 T cell receptor beta chains were all obtained from the same sample, sequenced in a study of T cells after somatic rescue of genetic block. Sequencing used immunoSEQ multiplex PCR; TCRdb keeps in-frame clones, though not all of them. The repertoire holds about 88,000 clones, with just under 90% as singletons. Sequencing was done on a sample of peripheral blood mononuclear cells (PBMCs). The receptors were gathered from a young woman.

V and J are TRBV30 and TRBJ2-3; 8 bases agree with TRBD2. Germline CDR1 reads GTSNPN; CDR2 reads SVGIG (reference sequence). Trimming cost V 2 bases and J 6 bases; bases outside gene matches: 7. CDR3 length: 14 amino acids. CDR3 in DNA: TGTGCCTGGAGTAGAGGGACGGGGGGGGATACGCAGTATTTT. Protein product: CAWSRGTGGDTQYF.

The gene calls are TRBV7-9 and TRBJ1-2; perhaps TRBD1 as D (5 bases). The V end was cut by 0 bases, the J end by 2 bases, with 7 bases between. The CDR3 length is 14 residues. Germline-derived CDR1 and CDR2 are SEHNR and FQNEAQ (reference sequence). In nucleotides, the CDR3 is TGTGCCAGCAGCTTAGCGTCAGGGAACTATGGCTACACCTTC. Amino acids: CASSLASGNYGYTF.

The chain combines TRBV14 with TRBJ2-3; 9 bases fit TRBD2. Germline assignment: CDR1 SGHDN and CDR2 FVKESK. The CDR3 totals 15 residues. V trimming: 1 base; J trimming: 3 bases; junction bases outside the gene matches: 2. CDR3 loop: CASSQGGRGTDTQYF. CDR3 sequence (DNA): TGTGCCAGCAGCCAAGGCGGGAGGGGGACAGATACGCAGTATTTT.

Concerning this clone: One end of the junction fails to match germline, which may point to a read error. The V gene is TRBV29-1, the J gene TRBJ2-7; D gene ambiguous. Germline V gene data show CDR1 as SQVTM and CDR2 as ANQGSEA. This CDR3 is built from 8 residues. DNA of the CDR3: TGCAGCGTTGACGACGGGTCATTC. This translates into CSVDDGSF.

J is TRBJ2-2 and V is TRBV9, with TRBD2 matching over 11 bases. CDR3 length: 17 residues. With 3 bases clipped from V and 2 bases from J, the junction kept 6 bases outside the gene matches. CDR1 is SGDLS, CDR2 YYNGEE, per germline. The CDR3 sequence is CASSEGGLAANTGELFF. The CDR3 DNA sequence: TGTGCCAGCAGCGAGGGGGGACTAGCGGCAAACACCGGGGAGCTGTTTTTT.

The chain combines TRBV5-6 with TRBJ1-2; 7 positions match TRBD1. Trimming took 5 bases from V and 4 from J; bases not matched to a gene: 11. The length of the CDR3 is 15 residues. Looked up from germline, CDR1 is SGHDT and CDR2 is YYEEEE. CDR3 sequence (DNA): TGTGCCAGCAGTTCTAAACAGGGGTTGGCCTATGGCTACACCTTC. It codes for CASSSKQGLAYGYTF.

This rearrangement joins TRBV4-3 to TRBJ1-2; possibly TRBD1 for D (6 bases). The CDR3 extends over 20 amino acids. Germline CDR1 LGHNA, CDR2 YSLEER. Between the trimmed V and J ends, which lost 0 bases and 4 bases, there was a span of 27 bases. The CDR3 region is CASSQELDQDSLLLTYGYTF. In DNA form, the CDR3 reads TGCGCCAGCAGCCAAGAGTTGGATCAGGACAGCCTCCTTCTGACCTATGGCTACACCTTC.

The V and J genes are TRBV5-1 and TRBJ2-5; 8 nucleotides line up with TRBD1. The CDR3 consists of 14 residues. Losses at the gene ends were 1 base for V and 4 bases for J; bases not matched to a gene: 3. The germline gives CDR1 SGHRS, CDR2 YFSETQ. CDR3 nucleotide sequence: TGCGCCAGCAGCTTGCAGGGGGCCGGAGAGACCCAGTACTTC. The encoded protein is CASSLQGAGETQYF.

The chain links TRBV30 to TRBJ2-7; 13 nucleotides align to TRBD2. Trimming cost V 5 bases and J 4 bases; bases outside gene matches: 8. Germline CDR1 reads GTSNPN; CDR2 reads SVGIG (reference sequence). The CDR3 has 15 residues. The CDR3 DNA reads TGTGCCTGGGGACTAGCGGGAGACAGTAGGTACGAGCAGTACTTC. Amino acid sequence: CAWGLAGDSRYEQYF.

The chain carries TRBV18 and TRBJ2-5; the match to TRBD2 covers 7 bases. This CDR3 spans 14 amino acids. Per the germline V gene, CDR1 is KGHSH and CDR2 is LQKENI. V shed 6 bases and J 1 base; nucleotides not matched to a gene: 5. The CDR3 is CASSLSGAQETQYF. The CDR3 DNA follows: TGTGCCAGCTCGCTAAGCGGGGCCCAAGAGACCCAGTACTTC.

The chain couples TRBV7-6 to TRBJ2-7, with D perhaps given as TRBD1 or TRBD2 (6 bases each). Per the germline V gene, CDR1 is SGHVS and CDR2 is FNYEAQ. This CDR3 has 15 residues. Trimming left V 0 bases short and J 1 base short, with 10 bases between. The CDR3 here is CASSLAGGSSYEQYF. CDR3 nucleotides: TGTGCCAGCAGCTTAGCGGGGGGCAGTTCCTACGAGCAGTACTTC. Combining the CDR3 with reference TRBV7-6 and TRBJ2-7 gives the whole variable domain GAGVSQSPRYKVTKRGQDVALRCDPISGHVSLYWYRQALGQGPEFLTYFNYEAQQDKSGLPNDRFSAERPEGSISTLTIQRTEQRDSAMYRCASSLAGGSSYEQYFGPGTRLTVT.

The V and J genes are TRBV29-1 and TRBJ2-5; no definite D call. Per the germline V gene, CDR1 is SQVTM and CDR2 is ANQGSEA. The V and J ends lost 7 bases and 2 bases respectively, with 11 bases between them. This CDR3 is 12 amino acids long. DNA for the CDR3: TGCAGCGAGCTGAGTGGTCAAGAGACCCAGTACTTC. This encodes CSELSGQETQYF.

The gene calls are TRBV6-6 and TRBJ1-5; D is undetermined. The ends were cut back, 7 bases at V and 5 bases at J, with 9 bases in the middle. This CDR3 is built from 12 residues. The germline V gene encodes CDR1 MNHNY and CDR2 SVGAGI (reference sequence). CDR3 sequence reads: CASKGSDQPQHF. The CDR3, as DNA: TGTGCCAGCAAAGGCTCGGATCAGCCCCAGCATTTT.

This chain connects TRBV4-2 to TRBJ1-1; D gene uncertain. CDR1 LGHNA and CDR2 YNFKEQ come from the germline V gene. Trimming left V 1 base short and J 7 bases short, with 10 bases between. CDR3 length: 13 amino acids. The CDR3: CASSQGYGSEAFF. The CDR3 DNA sequence: TGTGCCAGCAGCCAAGGGTACGGGAGTGAAGCTTTCTTT.

This clone showed up just once. The J gene is TRBJ1-5, the V gene TRBV28; D possibly corresponds to TRBD1 (5 bases). The CDR3 spans 15 residues. V lost 1 base and J lost 0, with 7 bases in between. Germline CDR1 MDHEN, CDR2 SYDVKM. Here the CDR3 reads CASSLSGDSNQPQHF. For the CDR3, the DNA is TGTGCCAGCAGTTTATCGGGGGATAGCAATCAGCCCCAGCATTTT.

This clone is a singleton in its sample. The rearrangement uses TRBV27 and TRBJ1-2; D is perhaps TRBD1 (6 bases). Germline CDR1 MNHEY, CDR2 SMNVEV (reference sequence). The CDR3 has 16 amino acids. The germline V and J ends were trimmed by 5 bases and 5 bases, with 21 bases remaining between them. The CDR3 loop is CASSLTAGAIIYGYTF. CDR3 DNA sequence: TGTGCCAGCAGTCTCACGGCGGGGGCGATTATATATGGCTACACCTTC.